This T cell receptor beta chain was recorded in a study of T cell changes during pregnancy in multiple sclerosis. V was shortened by 1 base and J by 1 base, with 11 bases between the two germline ends. The V gene's germline CDR1 is SGHAT and CDR2 FQNNGV. CDR3 length: 17 residues. Libraries were prepared by immunoSEQ multiplex PCR; TCRdb keeps only in-frame clonotypes and omits some of them. The table has about 45,000 clones, over 85% seen once; the top ten hold 1.5% to 2%. The V gene is TRBV11-2, the J gene TRBJ1-6; D is ambiguous. The clonotype originates from a female donor with multiple sclerosis, enrolled in a pregnancy study. The sequenced sample was peripheral blood, obtained in the first trimester of pregnancy. CDR3 sequence: CASSLVLGRSYNSPLHF. Written as DNA, the CDR3 is TGTGCCAGCAGCTTAGTTTTAGGGAGGTCCTATAATTCACCCCTCCACTTT.